The 28 T cell receptor beta chains below all came from one sample that was sequenced in a study of T cells after yellow fever vaccination. TCRdb reprocessed the 5' RACE reads with MiXCR, giving one entry per CDR3 protein. The table includes some 600,000 distinct CDR3 sequences, over 9% detected once. Specimen: PBMCs, collected on the day of the yellow fever booster vaccination. The source is a man under 40 who received the YFV17D yellow fever vaccine.

The CDR3: CASRDQGLPYEQYF. DNA of the CDR3: TGTGCCAGCAGAGACCAGGGTCTACCCTACGAGCAGTACTTC. The rearrangement uses TRBV28 and TRBJ2-7, with D tentatively TRBD1 (5 bases). The germline gives CDR1 MDHEN, CDR2 SYDVKM. CDR3 size: 14 residues. V dropped 6 bases and J dropped 2 bases, with 14 bases sitting between them.

This clonotype came up a few times. This chain links TRBV9 with TRBJ2-3; the D gene is possibly TRBD1 (5 bases). Germline V gene lookup returns CDR1 SGDLS and CDR2 YYNGEE. The CDR3 contains 14 residues. The V end lost 4 bases, the J end lost 4 bases, and 13 bases lay between the germline ends. The CDR3 protein is CASSFRQWADTQYF. In DNA form, the CDR3 reads TGTGCCAGCAGCTTCAGACAGTGGGCAGATACGCAGTATTTT.

This clonotype was picked up a small number of times. The J gene is TRBJ2-1, the V gene TRBV28, with D uncertain. CDR3 length equals 13 residues. Trimming pared 5 bases from V and 7 bases from J, leaving 12 bases between. Germline V gene sequence: CDR1 MDHEN, CDR2 SYDVKM. Here the CDR3 reads CASSAPGRNEQFF. CDR3 nucleotide sequence: TGTGCCAGCAGTGCCCCGGGTAGGAATGAGCAGTTCTTC.

This clonotype was counted at least ten times. The rearrangement links TRBV6-5 to TRBJ2-2, with 8 nucleotides matching TRBD2. CDR1 and CDR2 (germline): MNHEY, SVGAGI. V shed 10 bases and J 5 bases; nucleotides not matched to a gene: 15. CDR3 length: 16 residues. The CDR3 DNA sequence: TGTGCCACCCACCCGCTCGGAGGCGGGGGGACCGGGGAGCTGTTTTTT. It encodes CATHPLGGGGTGELFF.

V is TRBV29-1 and J is TRBJ2-1; D possibly matches TRBD1 or TRBD2 (5 bases each). This CDR3 spans 11 amino acids. Germline V gene lookup returns CDR1 SQVTM and CDR2 ANQGSEA. The CDR3 nucleotides read TGCAGTGGGGTGGGGGACAATGAGCAGTTCTTC. Protein product: CSGVGDNEQFF.

The chain employs TRBV27 and TRBJ2-1, with TRBD2 matching over 10 bases. Per germline, CDR1 MNHEY and CDR2 SMNVEV (reference sequence). CDR3 size: 15 residues. V was clipped by 8 bases and J by 8 bases; unmatched bases: 12. Written as DNA, the CDR3 is TGTGCCAGCGGAGGTGCTAGCGGGAGTGACTATGAGCAGTTCTTC. This gives the protein CASGGASGSDYEQFF.

This clonotype was counted between two and nine times. The chain carries TRBV14 and TRBJ2-2; 8 bases align to TRBD1. This CDR3 contains 16 residues. Germline V gene data show CDR1 as SGHDN and CDR2 as FVKESK. V was pared by 5 bases and J by 7 bases, with 12 bases of the junction left unmatched. In DNA form, the CDR3 reads TGTGCCAGCAGCGGAAGACAGGGGTTGGGCAGCGGGGAGCTGTTTTTT. Its protein is CASSGRQGLGSGELFF.

In this sample, this clonotype turned up a few times. The chain couples TRBV12-3 or TRBV12-4 to TRBJ1-2; no reliable D call. V lost 3 bases and J lost 11, with 19 bases in between. The CDR3 totals 14 residues. This chain's CDR3 is CASSFGPPPPVYTF. The CDR3 DNA reads TGTGCCAGCAGTTTTGGTCCCCCACCACCCGTTTACACCTTC.

This clonotype was seen ten or more times. This chain links TRBV5-1 with TRBJ2-1; 8 bases fit TRBD2. V shed 0 bases and J 8 bases; nucleotides not matched to a gene: 7. The CDR3 runs to 15 residues. CDR1 is SGHRS, CDR2 YFSETQ, per germline. CDR3 sequence reads: CASSLGGRRSDEQFF. Here the CDR3 DNA reads TGCGCCAGCAGCTTGGGCGGGAGGCGGTCAGATGAGCAGTTCTTC.

This clonotype was counted a few times. This chain uses TRBV7-2 with TRBJ2-7; D gene ambiguous. CDR1 is SGHTA, CDR2 FQGNSA, per germline. The CDR3 length is 15 residues. The germline V and J ends were trimmed by 5 bases and 2 bases, with 16 bases remaining between them. CDR3 sequence reads: CASSPSGALAYEQYF. DNA for the CDR3: TGTGCCAGCAGCCCGTCGGGCGCGCTAGCCTACGAGCAGTACTTC.

J is TRBJ2-5 and V is TRBV18; D is possibly TRBD2 (6 bases). This CDR3 region has 15 residues. The V gene's germline CDR1 is KGHSH and CDR2 LQKENI. With 1 base removed from V and 1 base from J, the gap between germline ends came to 10 bases. CDR3 amino acids: CASSPRVGGQETQYF. Here the CDR3 DNA reads TGTGCCAGCTCACCACGGGTCGGGGGCCAAGAGACCCAGTACTTC.

This clonotype has more than one count but fewer than ten. The chain recombines TRBV6-1 with TRBJ2-7; no definite D call. V dropped 3 bases and J dropped 2 bases, with 11 bases sitting between them. The germline V gene encodes CDR1 MNHNS and CDR2 SASEGT. The CDR3 length is 14 residues. The CDR3 region is CASSDLSDPYEQYF. In nucleotides, the CDR3 is TGTGCCAGCAGTGACCTGAGCGATCCCTACGAGCAGTACTTC.

This chain connects TRBV12-3 or TRBV12-4 to TRBJ1-4; tentatively, D is TRBD1 (6 bases). This CDR3 spans 16 amino acids. Trimming left V 6 bases short and J 3 bases short, with 17 bases between. CDR3 loop: CASSLQGPSANEKLFF. The CDR3 bases are TGTGCCAGCAGCCTACAGGGCCCTAGTGCTAATGAAAAACTGTTTTTT.

The chain couples TRBV12-3 or TRBV12-4 to TRBJ2-5; no clear D gene. V lost 8 bases and J 7 bases, leaving 14 bases between the germline ends. The CDR3 is 12 amino acids. The CDR3: CASLGMRRTQYF. The CDR3 DNA is TGTGCCAGCCTAGGGATGAGGAGGACCCAGTACTTC.

The chain recombines TRBV28 with TRBJ2-3; 8 bases align to TRBD2. Germline assignment: CDR1 MDHEN and CDR2 SYDVKM. CDR3 length: 18 residues. Trimming at V came to 3 bases and at J to 2 bases, leaving 13 bases not matched to a gene. DNA of the CDR3: TGTGCCAGCAGTTTTCTCCTCGTTGGCGGGAGGCCCACAGATACGCAGTATTTT. Translating it yields CASSFLLVGGRPTDTQYF. The complete variable domain, with remaining parts taken from reference TRBV28 and TRBJ2-3, reads DVKVTQSSRYLVKRTGEKVFLECVQDMDHENMFWYRQDPGLGLRLIYFSYDVKMKEKGDIPEGYSVSREKKERFSLILESASTNQTSMYLCASSFLLVGGRPTDTQYFGPGTRLTVL.

Many counts were recorded for this clonotype. The chain links TRBV5-1 to TRBJ2-1; D uncertain. Germline lookup yields CDR1 SGHRS and CDR2 YFSETQ. This CDR3 contains 14 residues. Trimming cost V 4 bases and J 5 bases, with 13 bases left between them. The CDR3 is CASSANQENNEQFF. In DNA, the CDR3 is TGCGCCAGCAGCGCCAACCAAGAGAACAATGAGCAGTTCTTC.

This clonotype was observed a handful of times. V gene TRBV6-1 combines with J gene TRBJ1-3; D unclear. The germline V and J ends were trimmed by 7 bases and 0 bases, with 13 bases remaining between them. The germline gives CDR1 MNHNS, CDR2 SASEGT. The CDR3 is 15 residues long. This chain's CDR3 is CASTRDGISGNTIYF. The CDR3 coding sequence is TGTGCCAGCACCCGAGACGGCATCTCTGGAAACACCATATATTTT.

Many counts were recorded for this clonotype. The chain links TRBV7-2 to TRBJ2-5; D not certain. The CDR3 loop spans 13 amino acids. Trimming took off 5 bases at V and 1 base at J, with 8 bases between the two ends. CDR1 and CDR2 from the germline V gene are SGHTA and FQGNSA. The CDR3 coding sequence is TGTGCCAGCAGCCGCCAGACCCAAGAGACCCAGTACTTC. Amino acids: CASSRQTQETQYF.

This clonotype was counted many times. This rearrangement joins TRBV18 to TRBJ2-3; D gene unclear. The CDR3 has 15 residues. V lost 3 bases and J 2 bases, leaving 12 bases between the germline ends. Germline CDR1 and CDR2: KGHSH and LQKENI. The CDR3 DNA reads TGTGCCAGCTCACCCCCTGGACCGGCCACAGATACGCAGTATTTT. Amino acid sequence: CASSPPGPATDTQYF.

The chain has TRBV7-9 and TRBJ2-7, with 7 bases matching TRBD1. After removal of 8 bases from V and 3 bases from J, the junction contained 4 bases not matched to a gene. The CDR3 extends over 12 amino acids. Germline CDR1 reads SEHNR; CDR2 reads FQNEAQ (reference sequence). The CDR3 spells CASVGTVYEQYF. CDR3 sequence (DNA): TGTGCCAGCGTCGGGACAGTCTACGAGCAGTACTTC.

This chain uses TRBV30 with TRBJ2-6; no clear D. Germline V CDR1 and CDR2: GTSNPN, SVGIG (reference sequence). This CDR3 contains 13 residues. Deletions cut 5 bases from V and 2 bases from J, with 7 bases between. The CDR3 sequence is CAWDGTGANVLTF. The CDR3 DNA reads TGTGCCTGGGACGGCACTGGGGCCAACGTCCTGACTTTC.

The chain employs TRBV20-1 and TRBJ2-7; 8 nucleotides agree with TRBD2. The ends lost 0 bases at V and 0 bases at J; junction bases unmatched: 7. The CDR3 runs 16 residues. Germline CDR1 and CDR2: DFQATT and SNEGSKA (reference sequence). CDR3 protein: CSARDPAGGSSYEQYF. In nucleotides, the CDR3 is TGCAGTGCTAGAGATCCCGCGGGGGGAAGCTCCTACGAGCAGTACTTC.

This clonotype was seen more than once but under ten times. V usage is TRBV7-9 and J usage is TRBJ2-3, with D possibly being TRBD2 (6 bases). Trimming took off 4 bases at V and 0 bases at J, with 17 bases between the two ends. Germline V gene data show CDR1 as SEHNR and CDR2 as FQNEAQ (reference sequence). The CDR3 spans 17 residues. CDR3 sequence: CASSSPRRGYSTDTQYF. In nucleotides, the CDR3 is TGTGCCAGCAGCTCCCCTCGCCGGGGGTACAGCACAGATACGCAGTATTTT. Combining the CDR3 with reference TRBV7-9 and TRBJ2-3 gives the whole variable domain DTGVSQNPRHKITKRGQNVTFRCDPISEHNRLYWYRQTLGQGPEFLTYFQNEAQLEKSRLLSDRFSAERPKGSFSTLEIQRTEQGDSAMYLCASSSPRRGYSTDTQYFGPGTRLTVL.

V is TRBV7-2 and J is TRBJ2-1, with 14 bases aligning to TRBD2. The ends lost 4 bases at V and 10 bases at J; junction bases unmatched: 6. Germline V gene lookup returns CDR1 SGHTA and CDR2 FQGNSA. The CDR3 has 15 residues. The CDR3 protein is CASSSGLAGAREQFF. The CDR3, as DNA: TGTGCCAGCAGCTCGGGACTAGCGGGAGCTAGGGAGCAGTTCTTC.

This chain links TRBV19 with TRBJ1-1; D gene ambiguous. The V and J ends lost 9 bases and 10 bases respectively, with 9 bases between them. The germline V gene encodes CDR1 LNHDA and CDR2 SQIVND (reference sequence). This CDR3 spans 9 amino acids. CDR3 protein: CASGPRAFF. The DNA of the CDR3 is TGTGCCAGCGGCCCGAGAGCTTTCTTT.

This chain links TRBV9 with TRBJ1-6; D gene ambiguous. The CDR3 loop spans 12 amino acids. V gave up 3 bases and J gave up 10 bases, with 8 bases separating them. CDR1 is SGDLS and CDR2 is YYNGEE in the germline V gene. This chain's CDR3 is CASSATDSPLHF. The DNA of the CDR3 is TGTGCCAGCAGCGCCACAGACTCACCCCTCCACTTT. Full variable domain (rest looked up from reference TRBV9 and TRBJ1-6): DSGVTQTPKHLITATGQRVTLRCSPRSGDLSVYWYQQSLDQGLQFLIQYYNGEERAKGNILERFSAQQFPDLHSELNLSSLELGDSALYFCASSATDSPLHFGNGTRLTVT.

This clonotype was seen a few times. For the CDR3, the DNA is TGTGCCAGCAGCCGACCACTATCCCTAGCGGGAGGTTACGAGCAGTACTTC. Residues: CASSRPLSLAGGYEQYF. The chain has TRBV6-2 or TRBV6-3 and TRBJ2-7; 11 nucleotides match TRBD2. The trim removed 6 bases at V and 4 bases at J, leaving 14 bases unmatched. Per the germline V gene, CDR1 is MNHEY and CDR2 is SVGEGT. This CDR3 has 17 amino acids.

There are a few counts of this clonotype. The gene calls are TRBV29-1 and TRBJ2-2, with D uncertain. Germline assignment: CDR1 SQVTM and CDR2 ANQGSEA. This CDR3 region has 14 residues. The V and J ends lost 4 bases and 1 base respectively, with 10 bases between them. The CDR3 loop reads CSVVGGLNTGELFF. The DNA for the CDR3 is TGCAGCGTTGTGGGTGGATTGAACACCGGGGAGCTGTTTTTT.